Below, one TCR beta chain is given with its context. Antigen unknown. Before the COVID-19 pandemic, during about 2011-2019, CD4+ T cells were taken from unexposed donors. The cells were cultured for around ten days before CD4+ T cells were isolated. Cells permitting, SARS-CoV-2 S/N and four cold-coronavirus spikes were tested on unexposed-donor CD4+ T cells. This entry comes from a study of CD4 T cells in relation to SARS-CoV-2 and coronaviruses. Study-wide context: TCR beta CDR3s were sequenced after roughly 10-day antigen culture of PBMCs. Crossreactive spike epitopes shared across donors were mapped to their HLA restriction. Study-level findings and limits: About 65% of donors had memory CD4+ clonotypes crossrecognizing SARS-CoV-2 and common cold coronavirus spike.

Germline CDR1 and CDR2: LGHNA and YSLEER. Trimming left V 0 bases short and J 8 bases short, with 13 bases between. The CDR3 length is 14 residues. The protocol was immunoSEQ multiplex PCR, while the TCRdb copy is restricted to in-frame clones and leaves out a portion. In the table there are about 29,000 clones, more than 75% of which are singletons. The chain combines TRBV4-3 with TRBJ1-2; D is ambiguous. The TCR sequence derives from a human donor in good health. Material for sequencing was CD4+ T cells from PBMCs, cultured in vitro. In DNA form, the CDR3 reads TGCGCCAGCAGCCAAGAGCGTCCTAACGGCGGCTACACCTTC. This translates into CASSQERPNGGYTF.